This T cell receptor beta chain was identified during a study of shared clonotypes between healthy human individuals. Study-wide background: The study used three CD4 naive, three CD4 memory, two CD8 naive and one CD8 memory plate per donor. The study, taken as a whole, reports: Shared clonotypes: roughly 4.5% naive CD4, under 4% naive CD8, around 2.2% memory CD4, under 0.45% memory CD8. Exclusively blood specimens were collected; tissue repertoires likely differ.

The V gene lost 0 bases and the J gene lost 1 base, with 10 bases spanning the gap. There are 15 residues in the CDR3. CDR1 is KGHSH, CDR2 LQKENI, per germline. Original processing notes: Junction-only sequences without quality scores were provided by ImmunoSEQ, so filtering was different. Assay used: immunoSEQ multiplex PCR; TCRdb lists only in-frame clones, some missing. V, J and clone size derive from that table, while D and trimming were established from the DNA sequence. Here the sample spans about 2.3 million clones, 85% to 95% being singletons. This clone appeared once. Its antigen is as yet unknown.

The clonotype was recovered from a man younger than 30 in good health. Some clones in this sample may be carry-over from other donors' samples. The sequenced sample consisted of naive CD4+ T cells from PBMCs. Subset noted: CD45RA+ positively selected. The rearrangement uses TRBV18 and TRBJ2-7; D is perhaps TRBD2 (6 bases). The CDR3 sequence: CASSPPEGRSYEQYF. Written as DNA, the CDR3 is TGTGCCAGCTCACCACCTGAGGGGAGGTCCTACGAGCAGTACTTC.